This T cell receptor (beta chain) was sequenced in a study of a mutant IDH1 vaccine in newly diagnosed glioma. Study-level background: Patients previously underwent radiotherapy, temozolomide, or both, and most underwent both.

Libraries were prepared by immunoSEQ multiplex PCR; TCRdb keeps only in-frame clonotypes and omits some of them. The sample has 20,000 to 30,000 clones, roughly 87% seen once; the top ten hold 3.8%. To note about this clone: What it recognizes is unknown.

Trimming took off 4 bases at V and 1 base at J, with 10 bases between the two ends. Germline V CDR1 and CDR2: MNHNS, SASEGT. The CDR3 totals 15 residues. Study observations and caveats: Any relationship between pseudoprogression and changes in top peripheral T cell clonotypes seemed absent.

As to time point: week 47, end of study. With topical imiquimod, each dose of the vaccine consisted of 300 ug of mutant IDH1 20-mer peptide. New WHO grade 3 or 4 IDH1-mutant, ATRX-lost astrocytomas were present in all donors. The specimen was PBMCs, collected from a glioma patient whose treatment included an IDH1 peptide vaccine. The V and J genes are TRBV6-1 and TRBJ1-4; D uncertain. The TCR was taken from a middle-aged man with glioma. Some clones in this sample may be carry-over from other donors' samples. The CDR3 nucleotides are TGTGCCAGCAGTGTTCCACTGGGAACTAATGAAAAACTGTTTTTT. Its protein is CASSVPLGTNEKLFF.